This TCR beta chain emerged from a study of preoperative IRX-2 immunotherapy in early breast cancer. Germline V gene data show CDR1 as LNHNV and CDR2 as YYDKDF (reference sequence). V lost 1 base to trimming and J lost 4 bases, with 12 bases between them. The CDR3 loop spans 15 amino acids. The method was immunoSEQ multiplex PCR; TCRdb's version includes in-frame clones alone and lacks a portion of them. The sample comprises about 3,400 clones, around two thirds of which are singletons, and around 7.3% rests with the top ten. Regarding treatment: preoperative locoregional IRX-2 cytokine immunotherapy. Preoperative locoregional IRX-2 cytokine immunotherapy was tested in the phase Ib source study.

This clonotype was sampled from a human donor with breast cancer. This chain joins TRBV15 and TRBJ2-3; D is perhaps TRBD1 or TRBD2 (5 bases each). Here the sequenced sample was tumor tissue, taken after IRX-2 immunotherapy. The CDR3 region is CATSRGSGPADTQYF. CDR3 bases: TGTGCCACCAGCAGAGGGTCGGGGCCCGCAGATACGCAGTATTTT.